The T cell receptor (beta chain) described here comes from a study of T cells in Graves' hyperthyroidism and ophthalmopathy. Clinicians diagnosed patients from clinical symptoms, serum thyroxine and TRAb, thyroid ultrasound and orbital computed tomography. Whole-study results and caveats: Appearing also in blood were most of the thyroid clonotypes expanded above 0.001.

In this sample, this clonotype turned up many times. The antigen is unknown. CDR3 length: 16 amino acids. Trimming removed 8 bases from V and 0 bases from J; junction bases left unmatched: 8. Germline lookup yields CDR1 MNHNS and CDR2 SASEGT. TCR beta CDR3 regions were amplified from RNA. Initially, a first-round RT-PCR of the TCR CDR3 employed the HTBI primer set. From the multiplex PCR reads, TCRdb called clonotypes with MiXCR, one entry per CDR3 protein. Altogether 640,000 or so distinct CDR3 sequences are present, about 14% being singletons, with the ten largest covering more than 6%. The sequence was obtained from a woman aged 18-35 years with Graves' ophthalmopathy. Sequenced input: blood. The chain couples TRBV6-1 to TRBJ2-1; TRBD2 agrees at 9 bases. In DNA form, the CDR3 reads TGTGCCAGCCATAAACTTAGCGGGAGCTCCTACAATGAGCAGTTCTTC. Residues: CASHKLSGSSYNEQFF.